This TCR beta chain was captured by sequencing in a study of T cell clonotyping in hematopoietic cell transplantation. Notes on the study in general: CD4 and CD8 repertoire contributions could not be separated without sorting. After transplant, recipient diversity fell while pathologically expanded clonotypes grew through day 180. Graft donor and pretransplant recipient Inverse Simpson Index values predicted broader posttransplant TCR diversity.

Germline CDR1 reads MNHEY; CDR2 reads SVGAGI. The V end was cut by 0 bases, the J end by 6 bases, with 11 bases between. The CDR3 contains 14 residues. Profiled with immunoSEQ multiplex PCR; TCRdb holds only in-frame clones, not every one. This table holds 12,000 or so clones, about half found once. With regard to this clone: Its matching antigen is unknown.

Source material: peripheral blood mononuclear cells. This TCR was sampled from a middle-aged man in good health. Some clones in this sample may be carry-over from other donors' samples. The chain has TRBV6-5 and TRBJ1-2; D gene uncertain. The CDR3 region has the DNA TGTGCCAGCAGTTACTCGCTCGGGTCGCATGGCTACACCTTC. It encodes CASSYSLGSHGYTF.